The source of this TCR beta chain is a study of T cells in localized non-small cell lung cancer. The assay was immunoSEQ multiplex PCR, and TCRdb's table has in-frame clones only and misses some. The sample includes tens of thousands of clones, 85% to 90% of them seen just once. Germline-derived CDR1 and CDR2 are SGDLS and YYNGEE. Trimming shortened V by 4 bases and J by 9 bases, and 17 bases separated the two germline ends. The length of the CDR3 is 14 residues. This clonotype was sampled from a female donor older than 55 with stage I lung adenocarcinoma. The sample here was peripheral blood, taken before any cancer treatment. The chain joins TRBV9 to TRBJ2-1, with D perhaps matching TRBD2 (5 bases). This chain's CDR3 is CASSRLPSAGEQFF. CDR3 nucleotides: TGTGCCAGCAGCCGGCTTCCCTCTGCGGGTGAGCAGTTCTTC.